The sequence of this TCR beta chain was determined in a study of T cell clones after liver transplantation. Study information: In this trial, immunosuppression withdrawal was attempted within 2 years of liver transplant.

V lost 5 bases to trimming and J lost 5 bases; unmatched junction nucleotides: 8. The length of the CDR3 is 14 residues. From germline, CDR1 is SEHNR and CDR2 FQNEAQ (reference sequence). Using immunoSEQ multiplex PCR, the repertoire was profiled, and TCRdb retains in-frame clones only, with some absent. The sample includes 85,000 to 110,000 clones, about 86% seen only once; the top ten take about 3%. This material consisted of CD4+ T cells from blood, taken around 44 months after liver transplant. The receptor comes from a human patient who received a liver transplant. Part of the T cells may come from the graft donor. The genes are TRBV7-9 and TRBJ2-7; 8 bases match TRBD2. CDR3 nucleotides: TGTGCCAGCAGCGATAGCGGGACCGCCAACGAGCAGTACTTC. This gives the protein CASSDSGTANEQYF.